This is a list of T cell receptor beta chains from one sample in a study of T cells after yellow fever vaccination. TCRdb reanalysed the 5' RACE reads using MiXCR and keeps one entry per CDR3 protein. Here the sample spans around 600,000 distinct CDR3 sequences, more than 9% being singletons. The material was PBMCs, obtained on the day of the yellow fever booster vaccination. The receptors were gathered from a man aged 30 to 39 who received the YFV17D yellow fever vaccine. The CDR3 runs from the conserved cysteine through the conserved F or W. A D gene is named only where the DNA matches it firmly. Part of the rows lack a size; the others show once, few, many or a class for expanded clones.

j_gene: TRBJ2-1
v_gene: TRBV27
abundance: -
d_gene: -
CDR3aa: CASEGQGPFNEQFF
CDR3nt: TGTGCCAGCGAGGGGCAGGGCCCCTTCAATGAGCAGTTCTTC

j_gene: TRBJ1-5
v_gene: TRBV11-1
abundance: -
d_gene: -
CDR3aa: CASSLRTPNTLLSNQPQHF
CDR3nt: TGTGCCAGCAGCTTAAGGACACCCAACACCCTTCTCAGCAATCAGCCCCAGCATTTT

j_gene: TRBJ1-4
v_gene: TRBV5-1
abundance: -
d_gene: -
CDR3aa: CASSLRTAEKLFF
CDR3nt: TGCGCCAGCAGCTTAAGAACAGCAGAAAAACTGTTTTTT

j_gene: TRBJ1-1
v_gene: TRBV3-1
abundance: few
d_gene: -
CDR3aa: CAARGDTEAFF
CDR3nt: TGTGCCGCGCGCGGTGACACTGAAGCTTTCTTT

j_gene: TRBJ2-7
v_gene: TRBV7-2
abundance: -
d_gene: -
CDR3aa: CASSWKTPSVYEQYF
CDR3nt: TGTGCCAGCAGCTGGAAGACTCCATCGGTCTACGAGCAGTACTTC

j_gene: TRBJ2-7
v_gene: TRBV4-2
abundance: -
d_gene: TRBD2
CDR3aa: CASSQEDSGSPREQYF
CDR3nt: TGTGCCAGCAGCCAAGAAGACAGCGGGAGCCCTAGGGAGCAGTACTTC

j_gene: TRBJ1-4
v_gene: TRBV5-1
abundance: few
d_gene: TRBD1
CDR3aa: CASSEGQFYNEKLFF
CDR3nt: TGCGCCAGCAGCGAGGGACAGTTTTATAATGAAAAACTGTTTTTT

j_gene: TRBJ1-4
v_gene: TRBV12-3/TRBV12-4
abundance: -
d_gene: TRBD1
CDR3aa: CASQPGTENEKLFF
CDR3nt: TGTGCCAGTCAGCCCGGGACAGAGAATGAAAAACTGTTTTTT

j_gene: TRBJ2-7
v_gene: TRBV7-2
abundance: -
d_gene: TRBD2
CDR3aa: CASSSRLAGAHEQYF
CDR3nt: TGTGCCAGCAGCTCGCGACTAGCGGGAGCCCACGAGCAGTACTTC

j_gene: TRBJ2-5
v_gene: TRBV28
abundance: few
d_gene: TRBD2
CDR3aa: CASGGGARETQYF
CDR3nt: TGTGCCAGCGGGGGAGGGGCCAGGGAGACCCAGTACTTC

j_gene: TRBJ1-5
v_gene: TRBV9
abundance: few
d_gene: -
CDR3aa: CASSVAGVDQPQHF
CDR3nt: TGTGCCAGCAGCGTAGCCGGGGTAGATCAGCCCCAGCATTTT

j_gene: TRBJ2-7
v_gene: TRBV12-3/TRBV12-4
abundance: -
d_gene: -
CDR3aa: CASNPTGTSQGNYEQYF
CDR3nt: TGTGCCAGCAATCCCACTGGGACTTCGCAAGGGAACTACGAGCAGTACTTC

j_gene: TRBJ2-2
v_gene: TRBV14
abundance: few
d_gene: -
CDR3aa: CASSQEAVTGELFF
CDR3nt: TGTGCCAGCAGCCAAGAAGCAGTAACGGGGGAGCTGTTTTTT

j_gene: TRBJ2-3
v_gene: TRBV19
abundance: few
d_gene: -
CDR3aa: CASSIGTVYTDTQYF
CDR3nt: TGTGCCAGTAGTATAGGGACAGTGTATACAGATACGCAGTATTTT

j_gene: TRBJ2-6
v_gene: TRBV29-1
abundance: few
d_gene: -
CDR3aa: CSVLQGTGANVLTF
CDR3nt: TGCAGCGTTCTCCAGGGAACGGGGGCCAACGTCCTGACTTTC

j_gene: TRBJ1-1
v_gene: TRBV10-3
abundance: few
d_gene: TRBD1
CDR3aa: CAISGGTGSEAFF
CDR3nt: TGTGCCATCAGTGGAGGGACAGGGTCTGAAGCTTTCTTT

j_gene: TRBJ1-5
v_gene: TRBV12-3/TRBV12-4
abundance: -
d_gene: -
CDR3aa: CASSGDLGNQPQHF
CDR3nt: TGTGCCAGCAGCGGGGATTTGGGCAATCAGCCCCAGCATTTT

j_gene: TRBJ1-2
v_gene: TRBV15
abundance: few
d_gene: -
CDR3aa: CATSRVPTEGTYGYTF
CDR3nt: TGTGCCACCAGCAGAGTGCCCACGGAAGGGACCTATGGCTACACCTTC